This T cell receptor beta chain was recorded in a study of blood T cell repertoires in COVID-19. The wider study: Samples of COVID-19 (acute and convalescent) were obtained from the United States, Italy and Spain.

The CDR3 length is 16 residues. Trimming removed 1 base at V and 4 bases at J, with 15 bases between. Germline values: CDR1 SEHNR, CDR2 FQNEAQ (reference sequence). TCRdb keeps only in-frame clones here, not all; method: immunoSEQ multiplex PCR. Among approximately 220,000 clones, 84% were seen once, and the ten largest hold less than 7%. Sequenced material: PBMCs or T cells enriched from blood (not recorded which). The rearrangement joins TRBV7-9 to TRBJ2-3; weak D call: TRBD2 (6 bases). This clonotype originated in a woman in her thirties or forties who had recovered from COVID-19. For the CDR3, the DNA is TGTGCCAGCAGCTTAGGCGGGATAGCCATTCCAGATACGCAGTATTTT. Translated, it gives CASSLGGIAIPDTQYF.